Shown below are 23 T cell receptor beta chains from a single sample sequenced in a study of blood T cell repertoires in COVID-19. The protocol was immunoSEQ multiplex PCR, while the TCRdb copy is restricted to in-frame clones and leaves out a portion. The sample lists about 210,000 clones; more than 70% were seen once. The sequencing input was peripheral blood. Source of these receptors: a woman between 45 and 60 years old with acute or convalescent COVID-19.

This clone has more than one count but fewer than ten. This rearrangement joins TRBV11-2 to TRBJ2-7; TRBD1 agrees at 9 bases. This CDR3 is built from 12 residues. Looked up from germline, CDR1 is SGHAT and CDR2 is FQNNGV. J gave up 6 bases and V 6 bases, and 3 bases lay outside the gene matches. DNA for the CDR3: TGTGCCAGCAGTCAGACAGGGGGCGAGCAGTACTTC. This sequence encodes CASSQTGGEQYF.

This chain joins TRBV6-5 and TRBJ1-1; D gene unclear. Trimming shortened V by 7 bases and J by 0 bases, and 12 bases separated the two germline ends. Germline lookup yields CDR1 MNHEY and CDR2 SVGAGI. This CDR3 has 14 amino acids. For the CDR3, the DNA is TGTGCCAGCATCTGGAGTGCCCTGAACACTGAAGCTTTCTTT. This sequence encodes CASIWSALNTEAFF.

The chain has TRBV28 and TRBJ2-3, with 14 bases aligning to TRBD2. CDR1 is MDHEN, CDR2 SYDVKM, per germline. V was pared by 5 bases and J by 0 bases, with 10 bases of the junction left unmatched. The CDR3 covers 19 residues. CDR3 sequence: CASSLGLAGAAPSTDTQYF. The CDR3 nucleotides read TGTGCCAGCAGTCTGGGACTAGCGGGAGCGGCTCCTAGCACAGATACGCAGTATTTT.

J is TRBJ1-2 and V is TRBV21-1. TRBV21-1 is a listed pseudogene. CDR3 length equals 15 residues. The CDR3 sequence: CALSPGGLVYGGYTF. DNA for the CDR3: TGTGCCCTCAGCCCTGGCGGACTCGTCTATGGCGGCTACACCTTC.

This chain links TRBV2 with TRBJ1-3; 8 nucleotides line up with TRBD1. V dropped 7 bases and J dropped 4; count of bases not matched to a gene: 9. Germline CDR1 SNHLY, CDR2 FYNNEI. This CDR3 has 15 residues. This CDR3 is CASNDRGMLGNTIYF. CDR3 nucleotide sequence: TGTGCCAGCAACGACAGGGGAATGTTAGGAAACACCATATATTTT.

The chain employs TRBV24-1 and TRBJ2-1, with TRBD1 as a possible D gene (5 bases). Germline CDR1 KGHDR, CDR2 SFDVKD. The CDR3 totals 15 residues. V dropped 4 bases and J dropped 4 bases, with 13 bases sitting between them. In DNA, the CDR3 is TGTGCCACCAGTGAAGGTCAGGGTAAATACAATGAGCAGTTCTTC. This gives the protein CATSEGQGKYNEQFF.

V usage is TRBV7-2 and J usage is TRBJ1-5, with 7 positions matching TRBD1. CDR1 and CDR2 (germline): SGHTA, FQGNSA. This CDR3 region has 13 residues. J gave up 5 bases and V 4 bases, and 2 bases lay outside the gene matches. For the CDR3, the DNA is TGTGCCAGCAGCTACGACAGGGATCAGCCCCAGCATTTT. Amino acid sequence: CASSYDRDQPQHF.

The chain employs TRBV30 and TRBJ2-3; D is undetermined. This CDR3 is 14 amino acids long. The germline CDR1 and CDR2 sequences are GTSNPN and SVGIG (reference sequence). V lost 0 bases, J lost 5 bases, and 12 bases lay in between. CDR3 in DNA: TGTGCCTGGAGTGTATCCGGGTTGGAAGATACGCAGTATTTT. It translates to CAWSVSGLEDTQYF.

This clone occurred a few times. This chain joins TRBV27 and TRBJ2-2, with D unresolved. The CDR3 totals 13 residues. V lost 8 bases and J 3 bases, leaving 10 bases between the germline ends. CDR1 MNHEY and CDR2 SMNVEV come from the germline V gene (reference sequence). The CDR3 reads CASRRLYTGELFF. CDR3 DNA sequence: TGTGCCAGCCGAAGACTGTACACCGGGGAGCTGTTTTTT.

This chain connects TRBV28 to TRBJ1-6; D is undetermined. The V and J ends lost 4 bases and 0 bases respectively, with 13 bases between them. The CDR3 is 17 residues long. Germline CDR1 reads MDHEN; CDR2 reads SYDVKM. The CDR3 sequence is CASSSTGGSSYNSPLHF. CDR3 nucleotides: TGTGCCAGCAGTTCAACGGGAGGGAGCTCCTATAATTCACCCCTCCACTTT.

V usage is TRBV29-1 and J usage is TRBJ2-1, with 15 bases aligning to TRBD2. The CDR3 totals 16 residues. Germline V gene sequence: CDR1 SQVTM, CDR2 ANQGSEA. J gave up 7 bases and V 7 bases, and 11 bases lay outside the gene matches. DNA of the CDR3: TGCAGCGGTAAGGGACTAGCGGGAGGTGGTGAGAATGAGCAGTTCTTC. It is translated as CSGKGLAGGGENEQFF.

The chain joins TRBV11-2 to TRBJ2-5, with TRBD2 matching 8 bases. The germline CDR1 and CDR2 sequences are SGHAT and FQNNGV. This CDR3 is built from 12 residues. Losses at the gene ends were 7 bases for V and 4 bases for J; bases not matched to a gene: 2. CDR3 sequence reads: CASTGGGETQYF. The DNA for the CDR3 is TGTGCCAGCACCGGGGGGGGAGAGACCCAGTACTTC.

CDR3 protein: CASSPNGETQYF. CDR3 DNA: TGTGCCAGCAGCCCTAACGGAGAGACCCAGTACTTC. V is TRBV27 and J is TRBJ2-5; the D is unclear. Trimming cost V 6 bases and J 4 bases, with 9 bases left between them. Germline V gene lookup returns CDR1 MNHEY and CDR2 SMNVEV (reference sequence). This CDR3 comprises 12 residues.

This clone appeared a single time. The chain couples TRBV30 to TRBJ2-1; D perhaps matches TRBD2 (5 bases). CDR1 and CDR2 from the germline V gene are GTSNPN and SVGIG (reference sequence). The CDR3 is made up of 15 amino acids. V shed 1 base and J shed 6 bases, with 16 bases lying between them. For the CDR3, the DNA is TGTGCCTGGAGTGATCAACTAGTATTTTCCAATGAGCAGTTCTTC. Encoded protein: CAWSDQLVFSNEQFF.

This chain uses TRBV2 with TRBJ2-2, with 7 bases fitting TRBD1. The CDR3 is made up of 17 amino acids. CDR1 is SNHLY, CDR2 FYNNEI, per germline. The V gene end was trimmed by 5 bases and the J gene end by 1 base; junction bases not matched to a gene: 10. In nucleotides, the CDR3 is TGTGCCAGCAGTTTATTCCCGGGACAGCAGAACACCGGGGAGCTGTTTTTT. This gives the protein CASSLFPGQQNTGELFF. The full variable domain, with the rest looked up from reference TRBV2 and TRBJ2-2, is EPEVTQTPSHQVTQMGQEVILRCVPISNHLYFYWYRQILGQKVEFLVSFYNNEISEKSEIFDDQFSVERPDGSNFTLKIRSTKLEDSAMYFCASSLFPGQQNTGELFFGEGSRLTVL.

In its sample, this clone was seen once. The V call is TRBV15, the J call TRBJ2-1; D is unclear. There are 14 residues in the CDR3. The germline CDR1 and CDR2 sequences are LNHNV and YYDKDF (reference sequence). V lost 1 base, J lost 2 bases, and 6 bases lay in between. CDR3 loop: CATSRGGAYNEQFF. The DNA for the CDR3 is TGTGCCACCAGCAGAGGCGGCGCCTACAATGAGCAGTTCTTC.

The rearrangement joins TRBV2 to TRBJ1-3; D is uncertain. Trimming removed 2 bases from V and 0 bases from J, with 14 bases in between. Germline lookup yields CDR1 SNHLY and CDR2 FYNNEI. The CDR3 is 17 amino acids. CDR3: CASSEMGRRFSGNTIYF. CDR3 in DNA: TGTGCCAGCAGTGAAATGGGCAGGCGATTCTCTGGAAACACCATATATTTT.

This sequence joins TRBV12-5 and TRBJ2-7; 7 nucleotides match TRBD1. V was clipped by 1 base and J by 1 base; unmatched bases: 10. The CDR3 has 17 amino acids. Germline-derived CDR1 and CDR2 are LGHNT and FRNRAP. The CDR3 DNA is TGTGCTAGTGGTTTGGGAACCGGGACAGACCCTTCCTACGAGCAGTACTTC. Translation gives CASGLGTGTDPSYEQYF.

CDR3 loop: CASSVGGGAREGYTF. The CDR3 nucleotides read TGTGCCAGCAGCGTAGGAGGCGGGGCGCGTGAGGGCTACACCTTC. The chain couples TRBV9 to TRBJ1-2; D is possibly TRBD1 (5 bases). The CDR3 contains 15 residues. Germline lookup yields CDR1 SGDLS and CDR2 YYNGEE. The ends were cut back, 0 bases at V and 8 bases at J, with 17 bases in the middle.

The chain has TRBV24-1 and TRBJ2-1; a weak D match, TRBD1 (5 bases). Germline values: CDR1 KGHDR, CDR2 SFDVKD. The germline V and J ends were trimmed by 3 bases and 7 bases, with 9 bases remaining between them. The CDR3 has 13 residues. Here the CDR3 reads CATSDVRVNEQFF. DNA for the CDR3: TGTGCCACCAGTGATGTCAGGGTTAATGAGCAGTTCTTC.

V usage is TRBV19 and J usage is TRBJ2-1; 8 positions agree with TRBD1. The germline gives CDR1 LNHDA, CDR2 SQIVND (reference sequence). The CDR3 consists of 13 residues. V shed 0 bases and J 12 bases; nucleotides not matched to a gene: 4. The CDR3 DNA is TGTGCCAGTAGTATAGATAACAGGGGGAGGCAGTTCTTC. Translation gives CASSIDNRGRQFF.

This clone was seen a handful of times. V and J are TRBV4-1 and TRBJ2-2; D may be TRBD1 (6 bases). The CDR3 is 19 amino acids. Germline V gives CDR1 MGHRA, CDR2 YSYEKL. The V gene lost 0 bases and the J gene lost 4 bases, with 21 bases spanning the gap. The CDR3 spells CASSQDSRTNRVGTGELFF. CDR3 sequence (DNA): TGCGCCAGCAGCCAAGATTCCCGAACTAACAGGGTGGGCACCGGGGAGCTGTTTTTT.

The chain couples TRBV6-5 to TRBJ2-2; TRBD1 is a possible D gene (6 bases). The V gene's germline CDR1 is MNHEY and CDR2 SVGAGI. The V end lost 0 bases, the J end lost 8 bases, and 7 bases lay between the germline ends. The CDR3 is 13 amino acids. The CDR3 here is CASSYSGQGELFF. CDR3 DNA sequence: TGTGCCAGCAGTTACTCAGGACAGGGGGAGCTGTTTTTT.